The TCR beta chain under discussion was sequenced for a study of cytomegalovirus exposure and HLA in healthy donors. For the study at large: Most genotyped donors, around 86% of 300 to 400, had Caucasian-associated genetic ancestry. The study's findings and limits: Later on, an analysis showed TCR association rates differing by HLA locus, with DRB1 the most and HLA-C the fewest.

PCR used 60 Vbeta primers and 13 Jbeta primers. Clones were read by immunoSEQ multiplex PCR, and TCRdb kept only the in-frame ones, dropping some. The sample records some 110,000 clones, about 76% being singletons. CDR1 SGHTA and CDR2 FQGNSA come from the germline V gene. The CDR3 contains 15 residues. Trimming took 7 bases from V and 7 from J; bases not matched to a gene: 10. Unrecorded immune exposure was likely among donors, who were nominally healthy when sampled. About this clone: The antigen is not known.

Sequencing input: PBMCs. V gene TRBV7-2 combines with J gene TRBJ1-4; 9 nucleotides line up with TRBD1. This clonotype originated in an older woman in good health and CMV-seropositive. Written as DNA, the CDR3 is TGTGCCAGCACCACATCAGACAGGGGGTTTGAAAAACTGTTTTTT. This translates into CASTTSDRGFEKLFF.